What follows is one TCR beta chain and its context. Each CDR3 protein gets one entry after TCRdb re-called the 5' RACE reads with MiXCR. In the table there are almost 30,000 distinct CDR3 sequences, more than 5% of which are singletons. This record comes from a study of early T cells in non-severe SARS-CoV-2 infection. Trimming took off 3 bases at V and 0 bases at J, with 15 bases between the two ends. Looked up from germline, CDR1 is SGHDT and CDR2 is YYEEEE. The CDR3 has 16 amino acids. This chain joins TRBV5-6 and TRBJ2-5; D call uncertain. This TCR was recovered from an adult who was a healthcare worker with PCR-confirmed SARS-CoV-2 infection or an uninfected control (not recorded which). The sequencing input was whole blood. CDR3 loop: CASSSPGLIDQETQYF. CDR3 nucleotide sequence: TGTGCCAGCAGCTCACCGGGCCTAATAGACCAAGAGACCCAGTACTTC.